Following are 5 T cell receptor beta chains from one sample sequenced in a study of T cell changes during pregnancy in multiple sclerosis. Using immunoSEQ multiplex PCR, the repertoire was profiled, and TCRdb retains in-frame clones only, with some absent. The data hold around 130,000 clones, with about 95% observed a single time. This material consisted of peripheral blood, taken after pregnancy. The receptors come from a female donor with multiple sclerosis, enrolled in a pregnancy study.

The rearrangement joins TRBV19 to TRBJ2-7; 9 bases map to TRBD2. V dropped 3 bases and J dropped 3; count of bases not matched to a gene: 6. The CDR3 sequence is 15 residues long. In germline, CDR1 is LNHDA, CDR2 SQIVND (reference sequence). The CDR3 region is CASSIVLAGGYEQYF. CDR3 nucleotides: TGTGCCAGTAGTATCGTACTAGCGGGCGGCTACGAGCAGTACTTC.

The chain couples TRBV27 to TRBJ2-7, with 13 bases aligning to TRBD2. V lost 4 bases and J lost 7; bases outside the gene matches: 1. The CDR3 totals 13 residues. The germline CDR1 and CDR2 sequences are MNHEY and SMNVEV (reference sequence). The CDR3 DNA follows: TGTGCCAGCAGTTGGGGACTAGCGGGAGAGCAGTACTTC. This sequence encodes CASSWGLAGEQYF.

The chain recombines TRBV29-1 with TRBJ2-7; maybe TRBD1 (5 bases). CDR3 length: 13 amino acids. Trimming cost V 4 bases and J 0 bases, with 10 bases left between them. Germline CDR1 is SQVTM and CDR2 is ANQGSEA. The CDR3 is CSVGWGSSYEQYF. The DNA for the CDR3 is TGCAGCGTTGGATGGGGCAGCTCCTACGAGCAGTACTTC.

The V call is TRBV9, the J call TRBJ1-1; 9 positions agree with TRBD1. J gave up 8 bases and V 3 bases, and 8 bases lay outside the gene matches. Germline V CDR1 and CDR2: SGDLS, YYNGEE. There are 14 residues in the CDR3. In nucleotides, the CDR3 is TGTGCCAGCAGCGCTTTAATTGGGACAGGGGAAGCTTTCTTT. It is translated as CASSALIGTGEAFF.

The chain carries TRBV11-3 and TRBJ2-2; D not resolved. CDR3 length: 16 residues. With 1 base removed from V and 1 base from J, the gap between germline ends came to 10 bases. The germline V gene encodes CDR1 SGHNT and CDR2 YENEEA. CDR3: CASSLGPQLNTGELFF. The CDR3 coding sequence is TGTGCCAGCAGCTTAGGCCCACAGCTGAACACCGGGGAGCTGTTTTTT. Full variable domain (rest looked up from reference TRBV11-3 and TRBJ2-2): EAGVVQSPRYKIIEKKQPVAFWCNPISGHNTLYWYLQNLGQGPELLIRYENEEAVDDSQLPKDRFSAERLKGVDSTLKIQPAELGDSAVYLCASSLGPQLNTGELFFGEGSRLTVL.